This TCR beta chain was captured by sequencing in a study of identical twins. Per the germline V gene, CDR1 is DFQATT and CDR2 is SNEGSKA (reference sequence). V was cut by 3 bases and J by 0 bases, with 9 bases left in between. This CDR3 spans 13 amino acids. The cDNA had a unique molecular identifier and a template-switch universal primer site. TCRdb processed the 5' RACE reads anew with MiXCR; each CDR3 protein has one entry. Of 1.5 million to 2 million distinct CDR3 sequences in the sample, about 30% were seen once. As for this clonotype: Its antigen is as yet unknown.

General study findings and limits: Analyses of zero insertions could, in part, be confounded by invariant MAIT and iNKT cells. The study drew conclusions from cross-sectional statistical analysis, not from following the same donors. When twins shared out-of-frame alpha sequences, those sequences had excess low generation probability.

The clonotype originates from a newborn girl in good health. Sequencing was performed on cord blood. The rearrangement links TRBV20-1 to TRBJ2-7; no reliable D call. The CDR3 region is CSASGPSSYEQYF. In DNA, the CDR3 is TGCAGTGCTAGCGGTCCGTCCTCCTACGAGCAGTACTTC.